The table lists the clone carrying this T cell receptor beta chain with many counts. What it binds is not known. The data originate from a study of T-cell memory formation after mild COVID-19. Overall study context: Largely, TCR clusters stayed within a single donor.

Amplification by 5'RACE using constant-segment primers produced TCR alpha and TCR beta cDNA libraries that carried sample barcodes and UMIs. A single record per CDR3 protein comes from TCRdb applying MiXCR to the 5' RACE reads. Of around 180,000 distinct CDR3 sequences in the sample, more than 15% were seen once. Study conclusions and caveats: Pre-infection memory carried some responding clones, suggesting that cross-reactive memory joined. While clones contracting from day 15 to 85 were balanced between CD4 and CD8, later expanders leaned CD4+.

Trimming left V 2 bases short and J 2 bases short, with 7 bases between. The CDR3 consists of 15 residues. The sequence was obtained from an adult woman who had mild COVID-19 (a few samples of this study predate the infection). Cell type and time point are not known. The sample taken for sequencing was PBMCs or a T cell subset sorted from them (not recorded which). The V call is TRBV12-3 or TRBV12-4, the J call TRBJ2-6; D assignment may be TRBD1 or TRBD2 (6 bases each). This CDR3 is CASSLRGAGANVLTF. The DNA for the CDR3 is TGTGCCAGCAGTTTAAGGGGGGCTGGGGCCAACGTCCTGACTTTC.